The 8 T cell receptor beta chains in this list originate from one sample, sequenced in a study of beta chain features in type 1 diabetes. Findings of the study overall: Type 1 diabetes patients showed a moderate but significant shortening of TCRB CDR3s in all four CD4+ subsets.

Sequenced material consisted of expressed TCRB transcripts (all of the isolated RNA was reverse transcribed). Using immunoSEQ multiplex PCR, the repertoire was profiled, and TCRdb retains in-frame clones only, with some absent. Here the sample spans 200,000 to 300,000 clones, 14% being singletons. Antigen specificity for these receptors is unknown. Sequencing was carried out using naive CD4+ T cells from blood. The receptors here all came from a man aged 30 to 45 with type 1 diabetes.

This clone was counted only a few times. This chain uses TRBV19 with TRBJ1-4; a possible D gene is TRBD1 (6 bases). The germline V and J ends were trimmed by 4 bases and 3 bases, with 12 bases remaining between them. CDR3 size: 15 residues. Germline CDR1 and CDR2: LNHDA and SQIVND (reference sequence). Written as DNA, the CDR3 is TGTGCCAGTAGTAAGAGGTACAGGGCTAATGAAAAACTGTTTTTT. The encoded protein is CASSKRYRANEKLFF.

The chain employs TRBV5-1 and TRBJ2-1, with 11 bases that match TRBD2. The J segment lost 7 bases and the V segment lost 4 bases, leaving 7 bases of the junction unmatched. The CDR3 has 15 amino acids. The germline gives CDR1 SGHRS, CDR2 YFSETQ. CDR3 sequence: CASSEEVAGGNEQFF. The CDR3 nucleotides read TGCGCCAGCAGCGAAGAGGTAGCGGGAGGGAATGAGCAGTTCTTC.

A remark on this clone: The same CDR3 is also encoded by other DNA sequences in this sample. The chain recombines TRBV5-1 with TRBJ2-5, with D possibly matching TRBD2 (7 bases). The germline V gene has CDR1 SGHRS and CDR2 YFSETQ. This CDR3 is built from 15 residues. Trimming took 0 bases from V and 1 from J, leaving 10 bases between them. The CDR3 region has the DNA TGCGCCAGCAGCTTGGGCGGGGGCCCCCAAGAGACCCAGTACTTC. Protein product: CASSLGGGPQETQYF.

This chain connects TRBV30 to TRBJ2-2; a weak D match, TRBD2 (6 bases). This CDR3 is built from 13 residues. Between the trimmed V and J ends, which lost 8 bases and 6 bases, there was a span of 16 bases. CDR1 and CDR2 (germline): GTSNPN, SVGIG (reference sequence). DNA for the CDR3: TGTGCCGGAGGGCAGGTCTTTCCCGGGGAGCTGTTTTTT. Protein sequence: CAGGQVFPGELFF. Full variable domain (missing parts from reference TRBV30 and TRBJ2-2): SQTIHQWPATLVQPVGSPLSLECTVEGTSNPNLYWYRQAAGRGLQLLFYSVGIGQISSEVPQNLSASRPQDRQFILSSKKLLLSDSGFYLCAGGQVFPGELFFGEGSRLTVL.

V is TRBV5-4 and J is TRBJ2-3, with 14 bases that match TRBD2. Trimming cost V 0 bases and J 2 bases; bases outside gene matches: 2. CDR3 length equals 17 residues. From germline, CDR1 is SGHNT and CDR2 YYREEE (reference sequence). The CDR3 DNA follows: TGTGCCAGCAGCTTGGGACTAGCGGGAGGGAACACAGATACGCAGTATTTT. Residues: CASSLGLAGGNTDTQYF.

This chain connects TRBV29-1 to TRBJ2-3; 11 positions agree with TRBD1. The V and J ends lost 6 bases and 2 bases, in that order; junction bases with no gene match: 4. The length of the CDR3 is 14 residues. The V gene's germline CDR1 is SQVTM and CDR2 ANQGSEA. The CDR3 DNA reads TGCAGCGTAAGGACAGGGGGCAACACAGATACGCAGTATTTT. It yields the protein CSVRTGGNTDTQYF.

The J gene is TRBJ1-2, the V gene TRBV7-9; D is ambiguous. The germline gives CDR1 SEHNR, CDR2 FQNEAQ (reference sequence). The CDR3 is made up of 14 amino acids. Trimming took 5 bases from V and 0 from J, leaving 10 bases between them. The CDR3 spells CASSRREANYGYTF. CDR3 nucleotide sequence: TGTGCCAGCAGCCGGCGGGAGGCTAACTATGGCTACACCTTC.

V gene TRBV7-2 combines with J gene TRBJ2-7, with 12 bases lining up with TRBD2. This CDR3 is built from 15 residues. The V gene end was trimmed by 8 bases and the J gene end by 3 bases; junction bases not matched to a gene: 8. Per germline, CDR1 SGHTA and CDR2 FQGNSA. The CDR3 coding sequence is TGTGCCAGCGGGCGGCTAGCGGGAGGGATCTACGAGCAGTACTTC. As protein: CASGRLAGGIYEQYF. Based on the CDR3 plus reference TRBV7-2 and TRBJ2-7, the full variable domain is GAGVSQSPSNKVTEKGKDVELRCDPISGHTALYWYRQSLGQGLEFLIYFQGNSAPDKSGLPSDRFSAERTGGSVSTLTIQRTQQEDSAVYLCASGRLAGGIYEQYFGPGTRLTVT.